This TCR beta chain was documented in a study of T cells in Graves' hyperthyroidism and ophthalmopathy. Study overall: Any treatment followed the collection of peripheral blood at initial diagnosis.

Diagnosing involved the use of clinical symptoms, serum thyroxine and TRAb, thyroid ultrasound and orbital computed tomography. It was 10 ml of fresh peripheral blood that supplied the PBMCs. This CDR3 spans 14 amino acids. The trim removed 6 bases at V and 4 bases at J, leaving 7 bases unmatched. Germline CDR1 and CDR2: SNHLY and FYNNEI. Study observations and caveats: Blood also showed most of the thyroid clonotypes that were expanded above 0.001.

This clonotype has ten or more counts. The antigen is undetermined. From RNA transcripts, TCR beta CDR3 regions were amplified. Initially, a first-round RT-PCR of the TCR CDR3 employed the HTBI primer set. TCRdb re-derived calls from the multiplex PCR reads in MiXCR, one entry per CDR3 protein. The profile shows approximately 600,000 distinct CDR3 sequences, about 15% of them singletons. The specimen was blood. The sequence was obtained from a woman in her twenties or thirties with Graves' hyperthyroidism that later progressed to Graves' ophthalmopathy. The chain combines TRBV2 with TRBJ2-5; 8 nucleotides match TRBD2. CDR3 loop: CASSVDLAGETQYF. CDR3 DNA: TGTGCCAGCAGCGTGGACCTAGCGGGAGAGACCCAGTACTTC.